This is a list of T cell receptor beta chains from one sample in a study of Graves' ophthalmopathy and Graves' hyperthyroidism. TCRdb reprocessed the multiplex PCR reads via MiXCR and lists one record per CDR3 protein. The sample has about 1.2 million distinct CDR3 sequences; about two fifths are singletons. What was sequenced was peripheral blood or thyroid tissue (not recorded which). Receptors originate from an adult man with Graves' hyperthyroidism. The CDR3 runs from the conserved cysteine through the conserved F or W. Fields, in order: V gene, clone size, J gene, D gene, CDR3 length, CDR3 protein, CDR3 DNA. A D gene is named only where the DNA matches it firmly. Some rows have no size entry. The others give once, few or many, or a class for an expanded clone.

V gene: TRBV7-9
clone size: NA
J gene: TRBJ2-7
D gene: TRBD2
CDR3 length: 16
CDR3 protein: CASRPSGGALPYEQYF
CDR3 DNA: TGTGCCAGCAGACCAAGCGGGGGGGCGCTTCCCTACGAGCAGTACTTC

V gene: TRBV2
clone size: many
J gene: TRBJ1-5
D gene: NA
CDR3 length: 12
CDR3 protein: CASMSGDQPQHF
CDR3 DNA: TGTGCCAGCATGTCGGGAGATCAGCCCCAGCATTTT

V gene: TRBV6-1
clone size: NA
J gene: TRBJ2-7
D gene: NA
CDR3 length: 15
CDR3 protein: CASSPDALRAYEQYF
CDR3 DNA: TGTGCCAGCAGCCCGGACGCCCTGCGGGCCTACGAGCAGTACTTC

V gene: TRBV25-1
clone size: NA
J gene: TRBJ1-6
D gene: TRBD1
CDR3 length: 14
CDR3 protein: CASRRTGVDSPLHF
CDR3 DNA: TGTGCCAGCAGGCGGACAGGGGTGGATTCACCCCTCCACTTT

V gene: TRBV7-2
clone size: many
J gene: TRBJ1-5
D gene: NA
CDR3 length: 12
CDR3 protein: CASSKYNQPQHF
CDR3 DNA: TGTGCCAGCAGCAAGTACAATCAGCCCCAGCATTTT

V gene: TRBV7-2
clone size: NA
J gene: TRBJ2-2
D gene: NA
CDR3 length: 14
CDR3 protein: CASSSIPNTGELFF
CDR3 DNA: TGTGCCAGCAGCTCAATACCAAACACCGGGGAGCTGTTTTTT

V gene: TRBV25-1
clone size: NA
J gene: TRBJ1-6
D gene: NA
CDR3 length: 16
CDR3 protein: CASSVGGSARESPLHF
CDR3 DNA: TGTGCCAGCAGCGTAGGGGGAAGCGCTCGGGAGTCACCCCTCCACTTT

V gene: TRBV7-2
clone size: NA
J gene: TRBJ1-5
D gene: NA
CDR3 length: 15
CDR3 protein: CASSSDGGGDQPQHF
CDR3 DNA: TGTGCCAGCAGCTCGGACGGGGGGGGCGATCAGCCCCAGCATTTT

V gene: TRBV9
clone size: many
J gene: TRBJ2-6
D gene: NA
CDR3 length: 15
CDR3 protein: CASSVDHSGANVLTF
CDR3 DNA: TGTGCCAGCAGCGTAGATCACTCTGGGGCCAACGTCCTGACTTTC

V gene: TRBV7-9
clone size: few
J gene: TRBJ1-2
D gene: NA
CDR3 length: 16
CDR3 protein: CASSLDVRDGRRGYTF
CDR3 DNA: TGTGCCAGCAGCTTAGACGTTCGGGATGGGAGGCGAGGCTACACCTTC

V gene: TRBV10-2
clone size: NA
J gene: TRBJ1-3
D gene: NA
CDR3 length: 15
CDR3 protein: CASMDGQLSGNKVNF
CDR3 DNA: TGCGCCAGCATGGACGGTCAACTCTCTGGAAACAAAGTGAATTTT

V gene: TRBV19
clone size: few
J gene: TRBJ1-5
D gene: TRBD1
CDR3 length: 17
CDR3 protein: CASSNRDRGGSNQPQHF
CDR3 DNA: TGTGCCAGTAGTAACCGGGACAGGGGAGGTAGCAATCAGCCCCAGCATTTT

V gene: TRBV6-5
clone size: many
J gene: TRBJ1-2
D gene: NA
CDR3 length: 13
CDR3 protein: CASSPGRTNGYTF
CDR3 DNA: TGTGCCAGCAGTCCCGGGAGGACCAATGGCTACACCTTC

V gene: TRBV7-2
clone size: NA
J gene: TRBJ2-5
D gene: TRBD2
CDR3 length: 15
CDR3 protein: CASSTQTSVQETQYF
CDR3 DNA: TGTGCCAGCAGTACTCAAACTAGCGTCCAAGAGACCCAGTACTTC

V gene: TRBV24-1
clone size: many
J gene: TRBJ1-2
D gene: NA
CDR3 length: 13
CDR3 protein: CATSDPLAIGYTF
CDR3 DNA: TGTGCCACCAGTGATCCACTGGCGATCGGCTACACCTTC

V gene: TRBV25-1
clone size: NA
J gene: TRBJ1-2
D gene: TRBD1
CDR3 length: 14
CDR3 protein: CASTHAGQAYGYTF
CDR3 DNA: TGTGCCAGCACTCACGCGGGACAGGCCTATGGCTACACCTTC

V gene: TRBV10-2
clone size: NA
J gene: TRBJ1-5
D gene: NA
CDR3 length: 19
CDR3 protein: CASSELGWKRERGHQPQHF
CDR3 DNA: TGTGCCAGCAGTGAACTCGGGTGGAAGAGGGAGCGGGGCCATCAGCCCCAGCATTTT

V gene: TRBV15
clone size: NA
J gene: TRBJ2-7
D gene: NA
CDR3 length: 15
CDR3 protein: CATSRDRAVVPSLNF
CDR3 DNA: TGTGCCACCAGCAGAGATCGGGCGGTTGTCCCCTCCTTAAACTTC

V gene: TRBV7-8
clone size: NA
J gene: TRBJ1-5
D gene: NA
CDR3 length: 17
CDR3 protein: CASSLDWEVYSNQPQHF
CDR3 DNA: TGTGCCAGCAGCTTAGATTGGGAAGTGTATAGCAATCAGCCCCAGCATTTT

V gene: TRBV20-1
clone size: many
J gene: TRBJ2-7
D gene: TRBD2
CDR3 length: 14
CDR3 protein: CSARRGRAGGEQYF
CDR3 DNA: TGCAGTGCTAGACGCGGGAGGGCCGGTGGCGAGCAGTACTTC

V gene: TRBV20-1
clone size: NA
J gene: TRBJ2-7
D gene: TRBD2
CDR3 length: 14
CDR3 protein: CSAVQRRGSYEQYF
CDR3 DNA: TGCAGTGCTGTACAGCGGCGGGGGTCCTACGAGCAGTACTTC

V gene: TRBV3-1
clone size: NA
J gene: TRBJ1-1
D gene: NA
CDR3 length: 12
CDR3 protein: CASSQADEKAFF
CDR3 DNA: TGTGCCAGCAGCCAAGCTGACGAGAAAGCTTTCTTT

V gene: TRBV7-9
clone size: NA
J gene: TRBJ1-2
D gene: TRBD1
CDR3 length: 17
CDR3 protein: CASSLDRGSQDAYGYTF
CDR3 DNA: TGTGCCAGCAGCCTAGACAGGGGAAGCCAAGATGCCTATGGCTACACCTTC

V gene: TRBV29-1
clone size: NA
J gene: TRBJ1-2
D gene: NA
CDR3 length: 12
CDR3 protein: CSVWGGSYGYTF
CDR3 DNA: TGCAGCGTTTGGGGGGGTTCCTATGGCTACACCTTC

V gene: TRBV15
clone size: many
J gene: TRBJ1-5
D gene: TRBD1
CDR3 length: 15
CDR3 protein: CATSQDRGTNQPQHF
CDR3 DNA: TGTGCCACCAGCCAAGACAGGGGGACAAATCAGCCCCAGCATTTT

V gene: TRBV10-3
clone size: NA
J gene: TRBJ1-1
D gene: TRBD1
CDR3 length: 15
CDR3 protein: CASSYTRTGASEAFF
CDR3 DNA: TGTGCCAGCAGTTACACGAGGACAGGAGCTTCTGAAGCTTTCTTT

V gene: TRBV7-8
clone size: NA
J gene: TRBJ1-1
D gene: NA
CDR3 length: 18
CDR3 protein: CASSQALGGGVVNTEAFF
CDR3 DNA: TGCGCCAGCAGCCAAGCCCTGGGGGGAGGTGTCGTGAACACTGAAGCTTTCTTT

V gene: TRBV25-1
clone size: many
J gene: TRBJ1-6
D gene: NA
CDR3 length: 14
CDR3 protein: CASRGGSDTSPLHF
CDR3 DNA: TGTGCCAGCAGGGGGGGCAGTGATACTTCACCCCTCCACTTT

V gene: TRBV7-9
clone size: few
J gene: TRBJ2-7
D gene: TRBD2
CDR3 length: 16
CDR3 protein: CASSHILAGVLYEQYF
CDR3 DNA: TGTGCCAGCAGCCACATACTAGCGGGAGTGCTCTACGAGCAGTACTTC

V gene: TRBV7-9
clone size: many
J gene: TRBJ2-7
D gene: NA
CDR3 length: 11
CDR3 protein: CASSSGDEQYF
CDR3 DNA: TGTGCCAGCAGCTCGGGGGACGAGCAGTACTTC

V gene: TRBV7-6
clone size: many
J gene: TRBJ2-5
D gene: NA
CDR3 length: 14
CDR3 protein: CASSWDGTGETQYF
CDR3 DNA: TGTGCCAGCAGCTGGGACGGTACGGGGGAGACCCAGTACTTC

V gene: TRBV29-1
clone size: NA
J gene: TRBJ2-2
D gene: TRBD1
CDR3 length: 14
CDR3 protein: CSVAGTGKTGELFF
CDR3 DNA: TGCAGCGTTGCCGGGACAGGAAAAACCGGGGAGCTGTTTTTT

V gene: TRBV15
clone size: many
J gene: TRBJ1-1
D gene: NA
CDR3 length: 15
CDR3 protein: CATSRERGANTEAFF
CDR3 DNA: TGTGCCACCAGCAGAGAACGGGGGGCGAACACTGAAGCTTTCTTT

V gene: TRBV18
clone size: NA
J gene: TRBJ1-6
D gene: NA
CDR3 length: 16
CDR3 protein: CASSITDTSGNSPLHF
CDR3 DNA: TGTGCCAGCTCAATAACGGATACTTCGGGCAATTCACCCCTCCACTTT

V gene: TRBV5-1
clone size: many
J gene: TRBJ1-2
D gene: NA
CDR3 length: 16
CDR3 protein: CASSLLGHLGGYGYTF
CDR3 DNA: TGCGCCAGCAGCCTCCTGGGGCACTTAGGCGGCTATGGCTACACCTTC

V gene: TRBV6-5
clone size: many
J gene: TRBJ1-1
D gene: NA
CDR3 length: 12
CDR3 protein: CASSMKKTEAFF
CDR3 DNA: TGTGCCAGCAGTATGAAGAAAACTGAAGCTTTCTTT

V gene: TRBV20-1
clone size: few
J gene: TRBJ2-7
D gene: TRBD2
CDR3 length: 14
CDR3 protein: CSARDFSGGYEQYF
CDR3 DNA: TGCAGTGCTAGAGATTTCAGCGGGGGCTACGAGCAGTACTTC

V gene: TRBV7-8
clone size: NA
J gene: TRBJ1-1
D gene: TRBD1
CDR3 length: 14
CDR3 protein: CASSPETGTTEAFF
CDR3 DNA: TGTGCCAGCTCCCCCGAGACAGGGACGACTGAAGCTTTCTTT

V gene: TRBV5-1
clone size: many
J gene: TRBJ2-7
D gene: NA
CDR3 length: 14
CDR3 protein: CASSSNSASYEQYF
CDR3 DNA: TGCGCCAGCAGCTCCAATTCCGCCTCCTACGAGCAGTACTTC

V gene: TRBV3-1
clone size: NA
J gene: TRBJ2-2
D gene: TRBD1
CDR3 length: 15
CDR3 protein: CASSARQGNTGELFF
CDR3 DNA: TGTGCCAGCAGCGCACGACAGGGGAACACCGGGGAGCTGTTTTTT

V gene: TRBV12-3/TRBV12-4
clone size: NA
J gene: TRBJ2-7
D gene: NA
CDR3 length: 15
CDR3 protein: CASSPRDTGSYEQYF
CDR3 DNA: TGTGCCAGCAGTCCCCGGGACACGGGCTCCTACGAGCAGTACTTC

V gene: TRBV6-2/TRBV6-3
clone size: many
J gene: TRBJ2-5
D gene: NA
CDR3 length: 13
CDR3 protein: CASSYGGLETQYF
CDR3 DNA: TGTGCCAGCAGTTACGGGGGGCTAGAGACCCAGTACTTC

V gene: TRBV7-2
clone size: few
J gene: TRBJ2-2
D gene: TRBD2
CDR3 length: 18
CDR3 protein: CASSPRLAGGSGTGELFF
CDR3 DNA: TGTGCCAGCAGCCCCCGACTAGCGGGGGGAAGTGGCACCGGGGAGCTGTTTTTT

V gene: TRBV15
clone size: many
J gene: TRBJ1-1
D gene: NA
CDR3 length: 18
CDR3 protein: CATSREGALNRLNTEAFF
CDR3 DNA: TGTGCCACCAGCAGAGAAGGGGCCCTAAACCGATTGAACACTGAAGCTTTCTTT

V gene: TRBV20-1
clone size: many
J gene: TRBJ2-7
D gene: TRBD1
CDR3 length: 13
CDR3 protein: CSACRDRAYEQYF
CDR3 DNA: TGCAGTGCTTGCCGGGACAGAGCCTACGAGCAGTACTTC

V gene: TRBV29-1
clone size: NA
J gene: TRBJ2-5
D gene: TRBD2
CDR3 length: 14
CDR3 protein: CSVERGTRRETQYF
CDR3 DNA: TGCAGCGTTGAAAGGGGGACTAGAAGAGAGACCCAGTACTTC